These T cell receptor beta chains were read from a single sample in a study of cytomegalovirus exposure and HLA in healthy donors. Using immunoSEQ multiplex PCR, the repertoire was profiled, and TCRdb retains in-frame clones only, with some absent. The sample yields under 200,000 clones, roughly four fifths seen once. Specimen: PBMCs. Receptors originate from a man between 18 and 35 years old in good health and CMV-seronegative. Each CDR3 is given with its conserved first and last residue.

V	J	CDR3
TRBV27	TRBJ1-3	CASSLLRGNTIYF
TRBV27	TRBJ1-3	CASSPSGSGNTIYF
TRBV7-6	TRBJ2-3	CASSLGVSGRSTDTQYF
TRBV2	TRBJ2-2	CASSVAAPVRGELFF
TRBV5-1	TRBJ2-1	CASSSGPGTGPSYNEQFF
TRBV9	TRBJ1-2	CASSAPGDYGYTF
TRBV5-1	TRBJ2-3	CASSLGAGGVDTQYF
TRBV5-1	TRBJ2-1	CASSGSGSLTYNEQFF
TRBV30	TRBJ1-1	CAWSGGSEAFF
TRBV18	TRBJ1-1	CASSPEGGTEAFF
TRBV7-2	TRBJ2-3	CATVRDSGTDTQYF
TRBV28	TRBJ2-1	CASSFGIEQFF
TRBV4-3	TRBJ2-3	CASSQDRGSGGTQYF
TRBV4-3	TRBJ2-2	CASSQDPGPGELFF
TRBV4-3	TRBJ1-3	CASSQFSGNTIYF
TRBV18	TRBJ1-5	CASSLGGAYSNQPQHF
TRBV10-3	TRBJ1-3	CAISESKGRVFSGNTIYF
TRBV11-2	TRBJ1-1	CASSLRFGQGARGTEAFF
TRBV30	TRBJ2-7	CAWSVAGWGDEQYF
TRBV13	TRBJ2-5	CASSAPRGTQYF
TRBV9	TRBJ2-7	CASSVTGRGPGEQYF
TRBV9	TRBJ2-2	CASSGRGLAGGPTGELFF
TRBV7-8	TRBJ2-7	CASSPQAYEQYF
TRBV11-2	TRBJ2-7	CASSLVGDFTYEQYF
TRBV4-3	TRBJ2-7	CASSQDSSPIEQYF
TRBV7-2	TRBJ1-3	CASSLGSSGNTIYF
TRBV19	TRBJ1-1	CASSTRGEGDTEAFF
TRBV19	TRBJ1-3	CASSIIGVSGNTIYF
TRBV18	TRBJ2-7	CASSPPGLAPAYEQYF
TRBV5-4	TRBJ2-3	CASSPAGTGGEDTQYF
TRBV7-9	TRBJ1-1	CALPGTGPSVGEAFF
TRBV5-5	TRBJ1-2	CASSLTGVNYGYTF
TRBV28	TRBJ1-2	CASSRTGNYGYTF
TRBV6-5	TRBJ2-1	CATGAGGPVNEQFF
TRBV4-3	TRBJ2-1	CASSQDGGSHNEQFF
TRBV15	TRBJ2-7	CATSREKGTGFDEQYF
TRBV20-1	TRBJ2-7	CSARELTEQYF
TRBV10-2	TRBJ2-1	CASRFRTSGYNEQFF
TRBV14	TRBJ2-2	CASSQGFGQGPYPGELFF
TRBV7-9	TRBJ2-4	CASTLGPGGAKNIQYF